Described below is a single T cell receptor beta chain sequence and its context. The record originates from a study of CD8+ T cells in alopecia areata. About the research overall: Treated individuals took tofacitinib by mouth, 5 to 10 mg twice daily.

Treatment of the sample: oral pan-JAK inhibitor, 5-10 mg twice daily. Isolated RNA was reverse transcribed into cDNA used as the sequencing template. Assay used: immunoSEQ multiplex PCR; TCRdb lists only in-frame clones, some missing. The table includes about 120,000 clones, about 50% detected once. The CDR3 runs to 14 residues. Germline values: CDR1 SQVTM, CDR2 ANQGSEA. Trimming took 3 bases from V and 0 from J, leaving 11 bases between them. The specimen was CD4+ T cells sorted from blood, collected at week 4, from a patient treated with tofacitinib. The sequence derives from a human donor with alopecia areata. The chain joins TRBV29-1 to TRBJ1-1; unclear D gene. The CDR3 protein is CSVELTAMNTEAFF. DNA for the CDR3: TGCAGCGTTGAGTTAACAGCCATGAACACTGAAGCTTTCTTT.